The 29 T cell receptor beta chains below all came from one sample that was sequenced in a study of T-cell memory formation after mild COVID-19. TCRdb reprocessed the 5' RACE reads with MiXCR, giving one entry per CDR3 protein. The data show 250,000 or so distinct CDR3 sequences, approximately 18% seen once. Sequences were obtained from PBMCs or a T cell subset sorted from them (not recorded which). Source of these receptors: a man aged 18 to 30 who had mild COVID-19 (a few samples of this study predate the infection). Cell type and time point are not known.

There are a few counts of this clonotype. This chain joins TRBV20-1 and TRBJ2-5; the match to TRBD2 covers 12 bases. The CDR3 is 16 residues long. The V segment lost 1 base and the J segment 4 bases; nucleotides outside the gene matches: 7. Germline CDR1 is DFQATT and CDR2 is SNEGSKA (reference sequence). Written as DNA, the CDR3 is TGCAGTGCTAGAGCTAGCGGGGGGGCCCTTTCAGAGACCCAGTACTTC. Translation gives CSARASGGALSETQYF.

This clonotype was seen a few times. J is TRBJ1-4 and V is TRBV7-8; D is ambiguous. Looked up from germline, CDR1 is SGHVS and CDR2 is FQNEAQ. Trimming removed 5 bases from V and 0 bases from J, with 7 bases in between. This CDR3 spans 14 amino acids. The CDR3 here is CASSIQPTNEKLFF. In DNA, the CDR3 is TGTGCCAGCAGCATACAGCCAACTAATGAAAAACTGTTTTTT.

This clonotype was observed a handful of times. V usage is TRBV18 and J usage is TRBJ2-1, with a possible D match to TRBD1 (5 bases). Trimming pared 5 bases from V and 4 bases from J, leaving 15 bases between. The CDR3 runs to 15 residues. Germline-derived CDR1 and CDR2 are KGHSH and LQKENI. DNA for the CDR3: TGTGCCAGCTCATCCCAGGGTCGGGCGTACAATGAGCAGTTCTTC. It yields the protein CASSSQGRAYNEQFF.

This clonotype has a handful of counts. The CDR3 protein is CASSGYRGPHSPLHF. The CDR3 DNA reads TGTGCCAGCAGCGGGTACAGGGGGCCTCATTCACCCCTCCACTTT. V is TRBV7-9 and J is TRBJ1-6, with 9 positions matching TRBD1. Germline V lookup: CDR1 SEHNR, CDR2 FQNEAQ (reference sequence). J lost 8 bases, V lost 5 bases, and 7 bases had no gene match. The CDR3 sequence is 15 residues long. The full variable domain, with the rest looked up from reference TRBV7-9 and TRBJ1-6, is DTGVSQNPRHKITKRGQNVTFRCDPISEHNRLYWYRQTLGQGPEFLTYFQNEAQLEKSRLLSDRFSAERPKGSFSTLEIQRTEQGDSAMYLCASSGYRGPHSPLHFGNGTRLTVT.

The chain uses TRBV5-1 and TRBJ2-7; TRBD2 agrees at 10 bases. CDR3 length equals 18 residues. Trimming took 4 bases from V and 0 from J; bases not matched to a gene: 13. Per the germline V gene, CDR1 is SGHRS and CDR2 is YFSETQ. The CDR3 here is CASSPRVSGGQHSYEQYF. The DNA for the CDR3 is TGCGCCAGCAGCCCGCGCGTTAGCGGGGGGCAACACTCCTACGAGCAGTACTTC. Looking up the rest from reference TRBV5-1 and TRBJ2-7 gives the full variable domain: KAGVTQTPRYLIKTRGQQVTLSCSPISGHRSVSWYQQTPGQGLQFLFEYFSETQRNKGNFPGRFSGRQFSNSRSEMNVSTLELGDSALYLCASSPRVSGGQHSYEQYFGPGTRLTVT.

The V call is TRBV9, the J call TRBJ1-1, with 9 positions matching TRBD1. The CDR3 totals 14 residues. Germline trimming cut 3 bases from V and 2 bases from J; bases unmatched to any gene: 2. Germline CDR1 and CDR2: SGDLS and YYNGEE. CDR3 amino acids: CASSAQGANTEAFF. The CDR3 DNA follows: TGTGCCAGCAGCGCACAGGGGGCTAACACTGAAGCTTTCTTT.

The chain combines TRBV7-2 with TRBJ2-3; no clear D. This CDR3 is built from 13 residues. Germline V gene data show CDR1 as SGHTA and CDR2 as FQGNSA. The ends were cut back, 0 bases at V and 4 bases at J, with 5 bases in the middle. The CDR3 nucleotides read TGTGCCAGCAGCTTAGCGCAGCCAGATACGCAGTATTTT. Its translation: CASSLAQPDTQYF. The entire variable domain, with the rest obtained from reference TRBV7-2 and TRBJ2-3, is as follows: GAGVSQSPSNKVTEKGKDVELRCDPISGHTALYWYRQSLGQGLEFLIYFQGNSAPDKSGLPSDRFSAERTGGSVSTLTIQRTQQEDSAVYLCASSLAQPDTQYFGPGTRLTVL.

This clonotype has only a few counts. The chain couples TRBV7-2 to TRBJ2-5; possibly TRBD1 for D (5 bases). The V gene lost 3 bases and the J gene lost 0 bases, with 8 bases spanning the gap. The CDR3 spans 14 residues. Looked up from germline, CDR1 is SGHTA and CDR2 is FQGNSA. CDR3 DNA sequence: TGTGCCAGCAGCTTTTCGACAGACCAAGAGACCCAGTACTTC. Protein sequence: CASSFSTDQETQYF.

This rearrangement joins TRBV20-1 to TRBJ1-4; TRBD1 matches 12 bases. Germline CDR1 and CDR2: DFQATT and SNEGSKA (reference sequence). The CDR3 spans 15 residues. V trimming: 6 bases; J trimming: 8 bases; junction bases outside the gene matches: 10. In nucleotides, the CDR3 is TGCAGTGCAAAGAGTCCGGGACAGGGGGCCGAAAAACTGTTTTTT. As protein: CSAKSPGQGAEKLFF.

J is TRBJ1-2 and V is TRBV5-1; 7 bases are a match to TRBD1. The V segment lost 4 bases and the J segment 6 bases; nucleotides outside the gene matches: 6. The CDR3 has 13 amino acids. Germline V gene data show CDR1 as SGHRS and CDR2 as YFSETQ. The CDR3 sequence: CASSETGDHGYTF. The CDR3 bases are TGCGCCAGCAGCGAAACAGGGGATCATGGCTACACCTTC. Looking up the rest from reference TRBV5-1 and TRBJ1-2 gives the full variable domain: KAGVTQTPRYLIKTRGQQVTLSCSPISGHRSVSWYQQTPGQGLQFLFEYFSETQRNKGNFPGRFSGRQFSNSRSEMNVSTLELGDSALYLCASSETGDHGYTFGSGTRLTVV.

The genes are TRBV5-1 and TRBJ1-4; D call uncertain. V was trimmed by 4 bases and J by 1 base, leaving 14 bases between them. Germline CDR1 SGHRS, CDR2 YFSETQ. This CDR3 region has 16 residues. In nucleotides, the CDR3 is TGCGCCAGCAGCCCCCTATTAGGGAGAACTAATGAAAAACTGTTTTTT. It yields the protein CASSPLLGRTNEKLFF.

This clonotype showed up just a few times. The chain recombines TRBV4-1 with TRBJ2-7; TRBD2 agrees at 12 bases. The CDR3 covers 17 residues. Germline V gene sequence: CDR1 MGHRA, CDR2 YSYEKL. Trimming cost V 8 bases and J 0 bases; bases outside gene matches: 11. CDR3 DNA: TGCGCCAGCTCCGTACTAGCGGGGGGAAGGAGCTCCTACGAGCAGTACTTC. Its translation: CASSVLAGGRSSYEQYF.

This clonotype was seen repeatedly, ten times or more. The J gene is TRBJ2-1, the V gene TRBV25-1, with D hard to call. The CDR3 is 11 amino acids. Germline V lookup: CDR1 MGHDK, CDR2 SYGVNS. Trimming took 9 bases from V and 9 from J, leaving 12 bases between them. CDR3 loop: CASHFVSEQFF. The DNA for the CDR3 is TGTGCCAGTCACTTCGTCAGTGAGCAGTTCTTC.

This chain joins TRBV7-9 and TRBJ1-4; possibly TRBD1 for D (5 bases). CDR1 SEHNR and CDR2 FQNEAQ come from the germline V gene (reference sequence). This CDR3 contains 14 residues. Deletions cut 5 bases from V and 4 bases from J, with 11 bases between. The CDR3 loop reads CASSPTGGNEKLFF. In nucleotides, the CDR3 is TGTGCCAGCAGCCCCACTGGGGGTAATGAAAAACTGTTTTTT.

This clonotype was detected only a few times. The V and J genes are TRBV10-3 and TRBJ2-1; D not certain. The V and J ends lost 3 bases and 7 bases respectively, with 13 bases between them. The CDR3 totals 14 residues. The germline gives CDR1 ENHRY, CDR2 SYGVKD. CDR3 in amino acids: CAISDQLGRNEQFF. The CDR3, as DNA: TGTGCCATCAGTGATCAACTGGGTCGGAATGAGCAGTTCTTC.

This clonotype came up a few times. The gene calls are TRBV3-1 and TRBJ2-5; TRBD2 matches at 13 bases. V gave up 6 bases and J gave up 4 bases; unmatched junction bases: 8. Germline values: CDR1 LGHDT, CDR2 YNNKEL (reference sequence). CDR3 length: 16 residues. The CDR3: CASSWTSGGRRETQYF. The CDR3 DNA sequence: TGTGCCAGCAGTTGGACTAGCGGGGGCCGGAGAGAGACCCAGTACTTC.

This clonotype was counted a few times. This sequence joins TRBV12-3 or TRBV12-4 and TRBJ2-7; 8 bases align to TRBD2. J was trimmed by 3 bases and V by 6 bases; bases with no gene match: 4. This CDR3 region has 13 residues. For the CDR3, the DNA is TGTGCCAGCAGATCCGGGACTAGCTACGAGCAGTACTTC. It codes for CASRSGTSYEQYF.

The table lists this clonotype with many counts. The chain couples TRBV18 to TRBJ2-7; TRBD1 might be the D (6 bases). V was shortened by 3 bases and J by 2 bases, with 14 bases between the two germline ends. The V gene's germline CDR1 is KGHSH and CDR2 LQKENI. This CDR3 comprises 15 residues. CDR3 sequence (DNA): TGTGCCAGCTCACCCCGAGGGGGTGCAGCCTACGAGCAGTACTTC. It specifies CASSPRGGAAYEQYF. Drawing the rest from reference TRBV18 and TRBJ2-7, the complete variable domain is NAGVMQNPRHLVRRRGQEARLRCSPMKGHSHVYWYRQLPEEGLKFMVYLQKENIIDESGMPKERFSAEFPKEGPSILRIQQVVRGDSAAYFCASSPRGGAAYEQYFGPGTRLTVT.

The rearrangement joins TRBV28 to TRBJ2-7; TRBD1 matches at 10 bases. The CDR3 is made up of 17 amino acids. The germline CDR1 and CDR2 sequences are MDHEN and SYDVKM. V shed 5 bases and J 5 bases; nucleotides not matched to a gene: 15. The CDR3 sequence: CASSPLLFRDRGDEQYV. In DNA form, the CDR3 reads TGTGCCAGCAGTCCACTACTATTCCGGGACAGGGGAGACGAGCAGTACGTC.

This clonotype was seen a handful of times. This chain joins TRBV5-1 and TRBJ1-2; D possibly corresponds to TRBD1 (5 bases). CDR3 length: 15 amino acids. Germline V CDR1 and CDR2: SGHRS, YFSETQ. Trimming removed 0 bases at V and 4 bases at J, with 13 bases between. The CDR3, as DNA: TGCGCCAGCAGCTTGGCGGGGGAAGTGCCCTATGGCTACACCTTC. Translated, it gives CASSLAGEVPYGYTF.

The gene calls are TRBV5-1 and TRBJ1-2, with TRBD1 identical over 7 bases. Trimming at V came to 0 bases and at J to 12 bases, leaving 8 bases not matched to a gene. This CDR3 spans 13 amino acids. Germline CDR1 is SGHRS and CDR2 is YFSETQ. Written as DNA, the CDR3 is TGCGCCAGCAGCTTGGAGGGTAGGGGGCTCGACACCTTC. Protein sequence: CASSLEGRGLDTF. Full variable domain (outside the CDR3, taken from reference TRBV5-1 and TRBJ1-2): KAGVTQTPRYLIKTRGQQVTLSCSPISGHRSVSWYQQTPGQGLQFLFEYFSETQRNKGNFPGRFSGRQFSNSRSEMNVSTLELGDSALYLCASSLEGRGLDTFGSGTRLTVV.

V and J are TRBV20-1 and TRBJ2-7; the match to TRBD1 covers 9 bases. Germline V CDR1 and CDR2: DFQATT, SNEGSKA (reference sequence). Germline trimming cut 3 bases from V and 4 bases from J; bases unmatched to any gene: 10. The CDR3 is 15 amino acids. The CDR3 DNA follows: TGCAGTGCTAGGCCCCGGACAGGGGCGGGATACGAGCAGTACTTC. Amino acids: CSARPRTGAGYEQYF.

This clonotype was found a few times. CDR3 sequence reads: CASSFGHYEQYF. Written as DNA, the CDR3 is TGTGCCAGCAGCTTTGGGCACTACGAGCAGTACTTC. This chain uses TRBV7-9 with TRBJ2-7, with no clear D. The ends were cut back, 3 bases at V and 3 bases at J, with 6 bases in the middle. The CDR3 sequence is 12 residues long. CDR1 and CDR2 (germline): SEHNR, FQNEAQ (reference sequence).

This sequence joins TRBV14 and TRBJ1-6; D is ambiguous. Germline V CDR1 and CDR2: SGHDN, FVKESK. Trimming took 0 bases from V and 9 from J, leaving 12 bases between them. The CDR3 totals 15 residues. DNA of the CDR3: TGTGCCAGCAGCCAAGATGGGTCCTGGGGTTCACCCCTCCACTTT. This sequence encodes CASSQDGSWGSPLHF.

This clonotype was counted only a few times. The gene calls are TRBV7-2 and TRBJ2-5, with TRBD2 matching over 9 bases. CDR3 length equals 15 residues. Trimming removed 5 bases from V and 4 bases from J; junction bases left unmatched: 8. Germline V lookup: CDR1 SGHTA, CDR2 FQGNSA. The CDR3 sequence is CASSPTSGGAETQYF. CDR3 bases: TGTGCCAGCAGCCCGACTAGCGGAGGCGCAGAGACCCAGTACTTC. Full variable domain (missing parts from reference TRBV7-2 and TRBJ2-5): GAGVSQSPSNKVTEKGKDVELRCDPISGHTALYWYRQSLGQGLEFLIYFQGNSAPDKSGLPSDRFSAERTGGSVSTLTIQRTQQEDSAVYLCASSPTSGGAETQYFGPGTRLLVL.

The table lists this clonotype with a few counts. The V gene is TRBV9, the J gene TRBJ2-4; either TRBD1 or TRBD2 may supply D (6 bases each). Trimming took off 4 bases at V and 8 bases at J, with 19 bases between the two ends. This CDR3 contains 15 residues. From germline, CDR1 is SGDLS and CDR2 YYNGEE. CDR3 coding DNA: TGTGCCAGCAGCCCCGAGCGTGGGGGGCGGGACATTCAGTACTTC. Encoded protein: CASSPERGGRDIQYF.

V usage is TRBV4-2 and J usage is TRBJ2-1; 8 bases align to TRBD1. The CDR3 consists of 15 residues. J lost 9 bases, V lost 2 bases, and 9 bases had no gene match. Germline V lookup: CDR1 LGHNA, CDR2 YNFKEQ. In DNA form, the CDR3 reads TGTGCCAGCAGCCAAAGTTCCGCAGGGACAGGTGAGCAGTTCTTC. The encoded protein is CASSQSSAGTGEQFF.

This chain connects TRBV7-2 to TRBJ2-3; D call uncertain. V shed 5 bases and J shed 8 bases, with 11 bases lying between them. The V gene's germline CDR1 is SGHTA and CDR2 FQGNSA. The CDR3 has 12 amino acids. This CDR3 is CASSHLLGTQYF. CDR3 nucleotides: TGTGCCAGCAGCCATTTGTTGGGTACGCAGTATTTT.

The chain links TRBV6-2 or TRBV6-3 to TRBJ2-3; D call uncertain. There are 13 residues in the CDR3. The ends were cut back, 7 bases at V and 8 bases at J, with 16 bases in the middle. The germline V gene encodes CDR1 MNHEY and CDR2 SVGEGT. The CDR3 loop is CASKVNEVATQYF. The CDR3 DNA follows: TGTGCCAGCAAGGTTAACGAGGTGGCTACGCAGTATTTT.